This T cell receptor (beta chain) was found in a study of long-term antiretroviral therapy in people with HIV. Running of the v3.0 immunoSEQ assay took place at survey level. The protocol was immunoSEQ multiplex PCR, while the TCRdb copy is restricted to in-frame clones and leaves out a portion. The sample lists 20,000 to 25,000 clones, 80% to 90% occurring once. Unmatched junction bases numbered 12, after V lost 6 bases and J lost 5 bases. From germline, CDR1 is SEHNR and CDR2 FQNEAQ (reference sequence). The CDR3 loop spans 15 amino acids. A remark on this clone: The antigen is undetermined.

Sampling of each donor yielded at least one pre-ART PBMC sample and at least two post-ART PBMC samples. Whole-study results and caveats: The range of CDR3 lengths in HIV repertoires proved narrower than that found in controls.

This receptor was obtained from a woman aged 50 to 60 with HIV. This sequence joins TRBV7-9 and TRBJ1-2; the match to TRBD1 covers 7 bases. This sample comprised unsorted PBMCs, obtained around 2.7 years after starting antiretroviral therapy. CDR3 nucleotide sequence: TGTGCCAGCAGATCAGAGGGGGCAGGGTTTTATGGCTACACCTTC. It yields the protein CASRSEGAGFYGYTF.